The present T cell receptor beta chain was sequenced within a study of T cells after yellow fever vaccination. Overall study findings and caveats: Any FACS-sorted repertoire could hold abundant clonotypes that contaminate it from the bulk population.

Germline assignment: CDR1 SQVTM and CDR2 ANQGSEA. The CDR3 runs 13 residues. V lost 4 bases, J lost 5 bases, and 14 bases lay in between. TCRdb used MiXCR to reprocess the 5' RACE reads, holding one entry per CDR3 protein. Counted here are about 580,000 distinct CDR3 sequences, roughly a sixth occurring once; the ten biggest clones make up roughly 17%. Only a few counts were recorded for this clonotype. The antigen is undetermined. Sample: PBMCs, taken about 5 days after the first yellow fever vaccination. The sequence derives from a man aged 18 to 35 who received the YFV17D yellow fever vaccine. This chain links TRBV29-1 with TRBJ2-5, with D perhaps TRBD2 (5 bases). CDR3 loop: CSVVALVRETQYF. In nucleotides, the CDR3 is TGCAGCGTTGTTGCACTAGTCCGTGAGACCCAGTACTTC.